This T cell receptor beta chain was sequenced during a study of blood T cell repertoires in COVID-19. V shed 2 bases, J shed 0 bases, and the junction held 11 bases outside the gene matches. The CDR3 spans 19 residues. The V gene's germline CDR1 is GTSNPN and CDR2 SVGIG (reference sequence). This table comes from immunoSEQ multiplex PCR, and its TCRdb copy is limited to in-frame clones, with some not included. The sample consists of 300,000 to 450,000 clones, roughly 86% of them appearing once. The clonotype comes from a human donor with acute or convalescent COVID-19. The donor label of this sample is uncertain. The chain combines TRBV30 with TRBJ2-6; TRBD1 matches at 9 bases. Source material: peripheral blood. The CDR3 sequence: CAWSSIPGQGNSGANVLTF. The CDR3 DNA is TGTGCCTGGAGTTCAATTCCGGGACAGGGAAACTCTGGGGCCAACGTCCTGACTTTC.